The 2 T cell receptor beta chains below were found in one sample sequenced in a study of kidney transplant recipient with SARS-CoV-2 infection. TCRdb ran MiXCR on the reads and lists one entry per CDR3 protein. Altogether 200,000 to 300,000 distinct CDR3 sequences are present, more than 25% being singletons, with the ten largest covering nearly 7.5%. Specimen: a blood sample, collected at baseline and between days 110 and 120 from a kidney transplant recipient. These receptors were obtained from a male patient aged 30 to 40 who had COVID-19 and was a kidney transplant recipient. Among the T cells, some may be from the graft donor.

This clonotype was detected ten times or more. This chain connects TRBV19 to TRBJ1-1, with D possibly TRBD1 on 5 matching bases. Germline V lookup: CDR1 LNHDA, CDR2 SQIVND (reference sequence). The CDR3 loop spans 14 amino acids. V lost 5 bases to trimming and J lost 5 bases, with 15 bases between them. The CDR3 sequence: CASSLWKTATEAFF. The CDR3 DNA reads TGTGCCAGTAGTCTCTGGAAGACAGCTACTGAAGCTTTCTTT.

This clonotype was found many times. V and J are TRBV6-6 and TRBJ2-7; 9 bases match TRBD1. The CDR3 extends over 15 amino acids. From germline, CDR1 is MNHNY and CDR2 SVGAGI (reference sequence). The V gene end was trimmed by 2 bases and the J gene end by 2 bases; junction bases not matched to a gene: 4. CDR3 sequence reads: CASSYDRGRAYEQYF. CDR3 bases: TGTGCCAGCAGTTACGACAGGGGGAGGGCCTACGAGCAGTACTTC.